The 22 T cell receptor beta chains below all came from one sample that was sequenced in a study of cytomegalovirus exposure and HLA in healthy donors. PCR employed 60 Vbeta and 13 Jbeta primers. Sequenced by immunoSEQ multiplex PCR; TCRdb stores in-frame clones only, minus some. The sample holds about 200,000 clones, about four fifths seen once. Sequencing input: PBMCs. Receptors originate from a man aged 25-45 years in good health and CMV-seronegative.

A few counts support this clone. The rearrangement uses TRBV6-6 and TRBJ2-5, with a tentative D call TRBD1 (6 bases). This CDR3 has 15 residues. The germline gives CDR1 MNHNY, CDR2 SVGAGI (reference sequence). Trimming shortened V by 2 bases and J by 4 bases, and 14 bases separated the two germline ends. The CDR3 sequence: CASSYLAGVTETQYF. The CDR3, as DNA: TGTGCCAGCAGTTACCTGGCAGGGGTGACAGAGACCCAGTACTTC.

The chain employs TRBV20-1 and TRBJ2-1; D is unresolved. CDR1 is DFQATT, CDR2 SNEGSKA, per germline (reference sequence). Deletions cut 3 bases from V and 6 bases from J, with 6 bases between. The CDR3 covers 11 residues. CDR3 bases: TGCAGTGCTAGGGTAGTCAATGAGCAGTTCTTC. This translates into CSARVVNEQFF.

This clone has just one count. V gene TRBV28 combines with J gene TRBJ2-7; the match to TRBD1 covers 8 bases. Germline-derived CDR1 and CDR2 are MDHEN and SYDVKM. V lost 10 bases and J lost 1; bases outside the gene matches: 3. This CDR3 is built from 12 residues. The CDR3: CATGTGSYEQYF. In DNA, the CDR3 is TGTGCCACCGGGACAGGATCCTACGAGCAGTACTTC.

The chain employs TRBV7-2 and TRBJ2-7; tentative D call: TRBD2 (6 bases). The CDR3 is 15 amino acids. Germline CDR1 reads SGHTA; CDR2 reads FQGNSA. V was cut by 2 bases and J by 2 bases, with 13 bases left in between. This CDR3 is CASSLLSGGAYEQYF. CDR3 DNA: TGTGCCAGCAGCTTATTGTCCGGGGGAGCCTACGAGCAGTACTTC.

This chain uses TRBV6-1 with TRBJ2-7; the D gene is possibly TRBD1 (6 bases). Germline V gene sequence: CDR1 MNHNS, CDR2 SASEGT. Trimming shortened V by 4 bases and J by 5 bases, and 18 bases separated the two germline ends. The CDR3 is 15 amino acids. CDR3 DNA: TGTGCCAGCAGTGCGGAACAGGGTCGTTCCCACGAGCAGTACTTC. This codes for CASSAEQGRSHEQYF.

V and J are TRBV5-1 and TRBJ1-4; 7 bases fit TRBD1. V lost 3 bases and J lost 7; bases outside the gene matches: 6. From germline, CDR1 is SGHRS and CDR2 YFSETQ. The CDR3 covers 14 residues. CDR3 residues: CASSSRQGSEKLFF. CDR3 nucleotide sequence: TGCGCCAGCAGCTCCAGACAGGGCAGTGAAAAACTGTTTTTT. Full variable domain (missing parts from reference TRBV5-1 and TRBJ1-4): KAGVTQTPRYLIKTRGQQVTLSCSPISGHRSVSWYQQTPGQGLQFLFEYFSETQRNKGNFPGRFSGRQFSNSRSEMNVSTLELGDSALYLCASSSRQGSEKLFFGSGTQLSVL.

The chain couples TRBV19 to TRBJ1-4; 7 bases map to TRBD1. The V gene end was trimmed by 3 bases and the J gene end by 7 bases; junction bases not matched to a gene: 8. In germline, CDR1 is LNHDA, CDR2 SQIVND (reference sequence). The CDR3 runs 15 residues. The CDR3 bases are TGTGCCAGTAGTATGGAAAGGGGGCGCTTTGAAAAACTGTTTTTT. It specifies CASSMERGRFEKLFF.

The chain uses TRBV5-1 and TRBJ2-7; D perhaps matches TRBD2 (5 bases). Trimming removed 3 bases from V and 8 bases from J, with 9 bases in between. Germline V gives CDR1 SGHRS, CDR2 YFSETQ. CDR3 length equals 11 residues. Here the CDR3 DNA reads TGCGCCAGCAGCTCGGACTTCCAGCAGTACTTC. Residues: CASSSDFQQYF.

In this sample, this clone turned up once. This chain uses TRBV7-2 with TRBJ1-5, with a weak D call TRBD1 (6 bases). Trimming took 2 bases from V and 0 from J, leaving 8 bases between them. Germline values: CDR1 SGHTA, CDR2 FQGNSA. This CDR3 comprises 15 residues. The CDR3 loop is CASSLQGYSNQPQHF. Here the CDR3 DNA reads TGTGCCAGCAGCTTACAGGGGTATAGCAATCAGCCCCAGCATTTT.

The chain couples TRBV2 to TRBJ1-4, with TRBD1 identical over 7 bases. The length of the CDR3 is 14 residues. Germline CDR1 and CDR2: SNHLY and FYNNEI. With 5 bases clipped from V and 5 bases from J, the junction kept 5 bases outside the gene matches. The CDR3 DNA follows: TGTGCCAGCAGTAGACAGGGTTACAATGAAAAACTGTTTTTT. Protein product: CASSRQGYNEKLFF.

The chain recombines TRBV5-1 with TRBJ2-2; D unresolved. The ends were cut back, 1 base at V and 8 bases at J, with 9 bases in the middle. The length of the CDR3 is 13 residues. CDR1 is SGHRS, CDR2 YFSETQ, per germline. The CDR3 nucleotides read TGCGCCAGCAGCTTGCGGGTCTCGGGGGAGCTGTTTTTT. Amino acid sequence: CASSLRVSGELFF.

The V call is TRBV27, the J call TRBJ1-1; D is possibly TRBD1 (5 bases). The CDR3 contains 13 residues. The V gene's germline CDR1 is MNHEY and CDR2 SMNVEV (reference sequence). V gave up 1 base and J gave up 7 bases, with 10 bases separating them. CDR3 sequence reads: CASSLLGTGEAFF. The CDR3, as DNA: TGTGCCAGCAGTTTATTGGGAACAGGTGAAGCTTTCTTT.

Turning to this clone: The missing conserved phenylalanine or tryptophan at the end of this CDR3 makes a read error likely. The V gene is TRBV29-1, the J gene TRBJ2-3; 8 positions agree with TRBD2. The CDR3 length is 13 residues. V shed 5 bases, J shed 6 bases, and the junction held 7 bases outside the gene matches. The germline V gene encodes CDR1 SQVTM and CDR2 ANQGSEA. The CDR3 loop reads CSVRVAGRDTQYL. The DNA of the CDR3 is TGCAGCGTTAGGGTAGCGGGACGGGATACGCAGTATCTT.

The chain uses TRBV7-2 and TRBJ2-5, with TRBD2 matching over 8 bases. The V segment lost 0 bases and the J segment 4 bases; nucleotides outside the gene matches: 1. The germline CDR1 and CDR2 sequences are SGHTA and FQGNSA. This CDR3 contains 14 residues. This CDR3 is CASSLAGTRETQYF. CDR3 DNA sequence: TGTGCCAGCAGCTTAGCGGGGACTAGAGAGACCCAGTACTTC.

The V gene is TRBV5-6, the J gene TRBJ2-1, with D maybe TRBD2 (6 bases). CDR3 length: 15 amino acids. Germline assignment: CDR1 SGHDT and CDR2 YYEEEE. V dropped 4 bases and J dropped 4 bases, with 15 bases sitting between them. The CDR3 here is CASSTGLARYNEQFF. CDR3 coding DNA: TGTGCCAGCAGCACAGGTCTAGCGCGGTACAATGAGCAGTTCTTC.

This clone appeared a few times. The chain is built from TRBV7-9 and TRBJ1-4, with TRBD1 matching over 9 bases. The germline V gene encodes CDR1 SEHNR and CDR2 FQNEAQ (reference sequence). With 5 bases clipped from V and 6 bases from J, the junction kept 10 bases outside the gene matches. The CDR3 consists of 16 residues. The chain's CDR3 is CASSPGTGRIDEKLFF. CDR3 DNA: TGTGCCAGCAGCCCGGGGACAGGGAGAATCGATGAAAAACTGTTTTTT.

For the CDR3, the DNA is TGTGCCAGCAGTGGACTAGCGGGGAGCTCCTACGAGCAGTACTTC. Translated, it gives CASSGLAGSSYEQYF. This chain links TRBV6-1 with TRBJ2-7, with 11 bases identical to TRBD2. CDR3 size: 15 residues. Germline CDR1 and CDR2: MNHNS and SASEGT. V dropped 4 bases and J dropped 0; count of bases not matched to a gene: 2.

This chain joins TRBV7-8 and TRBJ1-4; D possibly corresponds to TRBD1 (6 bases). The V gene lost 5 bases and the J gene lost 0 bases, with 19 bases spanning the gap. This CDR3 region has 18 residues. Germline V CDR1 and CDR2: SGHVS, FQNEAQ. CDR3 DNA: TGTGCCAGCAGCACCCAGACAGGACTTACGCCAACTAATGAAAAACTGTTTTTT. Its protein product is CASSTQTGLTPTNEKLFF.

The chain couples TRBV7-2 to TRBJ2-5, with 11 bases identical to TRBD2. CDR3 length: 16 residues. CDR1 and CDR2 from the germline V gene are SGHTA and FQGNSA. V lost 5 bases, J lost 1 base, and 6 bases stayed unmatched. Here the CDR3 reads CASSPRLAGLQETQYF. CDR3 DNA sequence: TGTGCCAGCAGCCCCCGACTAGCGGGGCTCCAAGAGACCCAGTACTTC.

DNA of the CDR3: TGTGCCAGCAGGAGTAGCTACAACGCGGATACGCAGTATTTT. Its translation: CASRSSYNADTQYF. V is TRBV6-1 and J is TRBJ2-3; D gene unclear. Trimming took off 6 bases at V and 6 bases at J, with 16 bases between the two ends. The CDR3 runs to 14 residues. Germline V gives CDR1 MNHNS, CDR2 SASEGT.

This clone has only one observation. The chain carries TRBV13 and TRBJ2-5; 14 bases fit TRBD2. CDR1 is PRHDT and CDR2 is FYEKMQ in the germline V gene (reference sequence). The CDR3 spans 16 residues. J was trimmed by 11 bases and V by 5 bases; bases with no gene match: 13. CDR3 residues: CASSPRTSGGTTEQYF. The DNA for the CDR3 is TGTGCCAGCAGCCCGAGGACTAGCGGGGGGACAACTGAGCAGTACTTC.

The DNA for the CDR3 is TGCAGTGGGGCGGGGGGCTACGAGCAGTACTTC. Its protein product is CSGAGGYEQYF. The chain couples TRBV20-1 to TRBJ2-7, with 8 bases that match TRBD2. From germline, CDR1 is DFQATT and CDR2 SNEGSKA (reference sequence). The CDR3 runs 11 residues. V trimming: 7 bases; J trimming: 3 bases; junction bases outside the gene matches: 2.